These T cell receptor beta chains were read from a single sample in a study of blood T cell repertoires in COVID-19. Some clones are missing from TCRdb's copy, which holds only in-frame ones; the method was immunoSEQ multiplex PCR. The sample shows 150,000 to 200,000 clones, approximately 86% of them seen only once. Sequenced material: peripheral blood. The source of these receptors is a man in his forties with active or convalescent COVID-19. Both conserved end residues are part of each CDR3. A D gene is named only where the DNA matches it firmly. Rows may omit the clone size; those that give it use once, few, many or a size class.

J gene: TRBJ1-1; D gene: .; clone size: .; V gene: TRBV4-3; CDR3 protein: CASSQHYGVNTEAFF; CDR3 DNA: TGCGCCAGCAGCCAACACTACGGGGTTAACACTGAAGCTTTCTTT
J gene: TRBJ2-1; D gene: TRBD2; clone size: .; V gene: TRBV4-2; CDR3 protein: CASSQELAGVGNEQFF; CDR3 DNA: TGTGCCAGCAGCCAAGAGTTAGCGGGGGTTGGAAATGAGCAGTTCTTC
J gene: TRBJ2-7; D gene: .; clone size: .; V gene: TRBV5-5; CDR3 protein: CASSWGEVSEQYF; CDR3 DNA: TGTGCCAGCAGCTGGGGGGAGGTATCCGAGCAGTACTTC
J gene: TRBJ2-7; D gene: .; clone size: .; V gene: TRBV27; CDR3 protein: CASSLLSQAEQYF; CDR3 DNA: TGTGCCAGCAGTTTATTGTCCCAGGCCGAGCAGTACTTC
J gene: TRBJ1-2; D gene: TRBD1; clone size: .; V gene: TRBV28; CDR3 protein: CASSRTGTNYGYTF; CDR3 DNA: TGTGCCAGCAGCCGGACAGGGACCAACTATGGCTACACCTTC
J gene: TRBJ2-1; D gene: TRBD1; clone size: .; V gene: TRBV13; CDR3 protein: CASSLPQGEAYNEQFF; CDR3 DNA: TGTGCCAGCAGCTTACCACAGGGGGAGGCCTACAATGAGCAGTTCTTC
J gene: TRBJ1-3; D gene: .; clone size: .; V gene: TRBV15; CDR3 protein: CATSRALPLSGNTIYF; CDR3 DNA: TGTGCCACCAGCAGAGCCCTACCTCTCTCTGGAAACACCATATATTTT
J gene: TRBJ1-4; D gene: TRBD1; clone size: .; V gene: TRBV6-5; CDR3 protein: CASRTGATNEKLFF; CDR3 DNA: TGTGCCAGCAGGACAGGGGCAACTAATGAAAAACTGTTTTTT
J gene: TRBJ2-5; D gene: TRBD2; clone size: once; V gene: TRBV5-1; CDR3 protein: CASSWTTSGGIETQYF; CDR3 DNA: TGCGCCAGCAGCTGGACGACTAGCGGGGGAATAGAGACCCAGTACTTC
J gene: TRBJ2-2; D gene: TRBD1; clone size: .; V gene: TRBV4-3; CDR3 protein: CASSQGQGVTGELFF; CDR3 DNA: TGCGCCAGCAGCCAAGGACAGGGGGTAACCGGGGAGCTGTTTTTT
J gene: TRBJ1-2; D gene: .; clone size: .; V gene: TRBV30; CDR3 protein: CAWSAQGSGYTF; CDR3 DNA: TGTGCCTGGAGTGCGCAGGGCTCAGGCTACACCTTC
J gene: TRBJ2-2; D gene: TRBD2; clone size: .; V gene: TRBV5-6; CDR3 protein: CASSWGTSGFTGELFF; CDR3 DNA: TGTGCCAGCAGCTGGGGGACTAGCGGATTCACCGGGGAGCTGTTTTTT
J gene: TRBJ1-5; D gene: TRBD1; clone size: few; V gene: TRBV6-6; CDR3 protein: CASSPSGTGNQPQHF; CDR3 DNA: TGTGCCAGCAGCCCCTCCGGGACAGGCAATCAGCCCCAGCATTTT
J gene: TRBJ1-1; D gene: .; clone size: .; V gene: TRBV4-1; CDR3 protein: CASSQVDSPEAFF; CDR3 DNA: TGCGCCAGCAGCCAAGTAGACAGCCCTGAAGCTTTCTTT
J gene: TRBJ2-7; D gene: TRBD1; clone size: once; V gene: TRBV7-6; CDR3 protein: CASSFGQGFAYEQYF; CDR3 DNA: TGTGCCAGCAGCTTTGGACAGGGATTCGCCTACGAGCAGTACTTC
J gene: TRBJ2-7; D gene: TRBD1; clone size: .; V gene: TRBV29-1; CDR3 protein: CSGQGTYEQYF; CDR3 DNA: TGCAGCGGACAGGGGACCTACGAGCAGTACTTC
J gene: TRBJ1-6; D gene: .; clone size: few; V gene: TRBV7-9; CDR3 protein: CASSFGGRSSYNSPLHF; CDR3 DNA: TGTGCCAGCAGCTTTGGGGGCCGGAGCTCCTATAATTCACCCCTCCACTTT
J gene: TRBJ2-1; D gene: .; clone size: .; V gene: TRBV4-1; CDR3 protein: CASSPNYNEQFF; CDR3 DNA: TGCGCCAGCAGCCCCAATTACAATGAGCAGTTCTTC
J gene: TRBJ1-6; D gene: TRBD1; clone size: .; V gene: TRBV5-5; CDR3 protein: CASSLQGANSPLHF; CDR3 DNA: TGTGCCAGCAGCTTGCAGGGGGCTAATTCACCCCTCCACTTT
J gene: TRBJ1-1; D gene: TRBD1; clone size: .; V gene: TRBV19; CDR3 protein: CASSYGQGLEAFF; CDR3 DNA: TGTGCCAGTAGTTACGGACAGGGGCTCGAAGCTTTCTTT
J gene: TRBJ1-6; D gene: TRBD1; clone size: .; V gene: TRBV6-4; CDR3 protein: CASSDPRTGGASYNSPLHF; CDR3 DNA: TGTGCCAGCAGTGACCCCCGGACAGGAGGGGCGTCCTATAATTCACCCCTCCACTTT